This T cell receptor (beta chain) was recovered during a study of blood T cell repertoires in COVID-19. Study overall: From T cells, B-cell-depleted T cells, or PBMCs came the material, which was cDNA or gDNA.

Seattle researchers signed up patients amid active infection and tracked them longitudinally. Methods used by the authors: Quantification of nucleated cells was approximated via reference gene primer amplification. Data came from immunoSEQ multiplex PCR; TCRdb stores just in-frame clones and leaves some out. The V and J calls and clone size are taken from that table; D and trimming were inferred from the DNA. The table lists some 260,000 clones, 88% of them singletons, with about a tenth in the top ten. V was shortened by 2 bases and J by 3 bases, with 13 bases between the two germline ends. This CDR3 comprises 15 residues. Germline CDR1 and CDR2: LGHNA and YNFKEQ.

The sequenced sample was peripheral blood. This chain joins TRBV4-2 and TRBJ1-2; D gene unclear. This sequence was found in a woman aged 70-85 years with COVID-19, enrolled during active disease. DNA of the CDR3: TGTGCCAGCAGCCAAAACCCAGACACGGACTATGGCTACACCTTC. This gives the protein CASSQNPDTDYGYTF.